The next 3 T cell receptor beta chains were all read from a single sample in a study of CD4 T cells in relation to SARS-CoV-2 and coronaviruses. These receptors have no known antigen. The data were produced by immunoSEQ multiplex PCR, yet TCRdb's version contains in-frame clones alone and is incomplete. The data show some 38,000 clones, around 74% seen once. The sequenced material came from memory CD4+ T cells from PBMCs, cultured in vitro. The receptors come from an adult with COVID-19.

The genes are TRBV30 and TRBJ1-5, with unresolved D. Germline CDR1 is GTSNPN and CDR2 is SVGIG (reference sequence). The CDR3 runs 15 residues. Trimming cost V 3 bases and J 1 base, with 13 bases left between them. CDR3 region: CAWSVGGVSNQPQHF. DNA of the CDR3: TGTGCCTGGAGCGTTGGTGGAGTCAGCAATCAGCCCCAGCATTTT.

The chain combines TRBV5-3 with TRBJ2-7; 12 positions agree with TRBD2. TRBV5-3 is an ORF for which the function is uncertain. The length of the CDR3 is 16 residues. V gave up 5 bases and J gave up 1 base; unmatched junction bases: 7. The DNA for the CDR3 is TGTGCCAGAAGGACTAGCGGGAGAGGTGGTTCCTACGAGCAGTACTTC. This encodes CARRTSGRGGSYEQYF.

This clone was seen only a few times. The DNA of the CDR3 is TGTGCCAGCTCGGATTGGGGACTAGCGGGCACGAACACCGGGGAGCTGTTTTTT. It translates to CASSDWGLAGTNTGELFF. The chain uses TRBV18 and TRBJ2-2; TRBD2 agrees at 12 bases. The length of the CDR3 is 18 residues. J gave up 0 bases and V 6 bases, and 8 bases lay outside the gene matches. CDR1 is KGHSH, CDR2 LQKENI, per germline.